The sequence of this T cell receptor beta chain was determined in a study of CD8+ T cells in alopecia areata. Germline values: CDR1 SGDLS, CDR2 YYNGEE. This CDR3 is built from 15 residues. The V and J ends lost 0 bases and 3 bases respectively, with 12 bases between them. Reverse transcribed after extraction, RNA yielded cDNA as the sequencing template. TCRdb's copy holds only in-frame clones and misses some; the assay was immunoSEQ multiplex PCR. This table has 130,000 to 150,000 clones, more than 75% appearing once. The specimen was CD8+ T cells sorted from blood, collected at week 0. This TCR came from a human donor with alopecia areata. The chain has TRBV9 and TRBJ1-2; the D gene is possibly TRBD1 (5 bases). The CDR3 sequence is CASSVAWDWDYGYTF. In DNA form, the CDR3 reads TGTGCCAGCAGCGTAGCTTGGGACTGGGACTATGGCTACACCTTC.